This section outlines one T cell receptor beta chain sequence together with its context. Its antigen is not identified. In TCRdb, the reads were re-called with MiXCR into one record per CDR3 protein. The sample yields fewer than 1,000,000 distinct CDR3 sequences, 25% to 40% seen once. This record comes from a study of T cell repertoires in cytomegalovirus infection. Study summary: The authors used CMV epitopes that were HLA-C-restricted (recently identified) and HLA-B-restricted (well studied). A matching HLA type, together with CMV infection, was signaled by public TCR beta signatures. Study-wide points: There were HLA-C-restricted CMV-specific TCR beta clonotypes dominating the ex vivo response. Summed frequency of public TCR beta families distinguished CMV carriers with the relevant HLA.

This CDR3 spans 15 amino acids. V shed 0 bases and J 4 bases; nucleotides not matched to a gene: 3. The germline gives CDR1 MNHEY, CDR2 SMNVEV (reference sequence). This sequence originates from a human donor in good health (CMV status not recorded). Some clones in this sample may be carry-over from other donors' samples. The chain carries TRBV27 and TRBJ1-5, with 7 bases fitting TRBD1. The sequences come from cultured CD8+ T cells from PBMCs, collected from culture after CMV antigen stimulation. The DNA of the CDR3 is TGTGCCAGCAGTTTATCCCTACAGGGGAATCAGCCCCAGCATTTT. Translated, it gives CASSLSLQGNQPQHF.